Below, 6 T cell receptor beta chains from the same sample are listed, as sequenced in a study of cytomegalovirus exposure and HLA in healthy donors. A multiplex PCR was run with 60 Vbeta primers and 13 Jbeta primers. Assay used: immunoSEQ multiplex PCR; TCRdb lists only in-frame clones, some missing. The sample gives more than 110,000 clones, more than 75% of which show up once; 2% to 2.5% is in the top ten. The sequencing sample was made of PBMCs. These TCRs come from a man over 45 in good health and CMV-seronegative.

The CDR3: CASSMEGDQPQHF. The CDR3 nucleotides are TGTGCCAGTAGTATGGAAGGGGATCAGCCCCAGCATTTT. The chain links TRBV19 to TRBJ1-5; perhaps TRBD1 as D (5 bases). CDR1 is LNHDA, CDR2 SQIVND, per germline (reference sequence). The length of the CDR3 is 13 residues. The V end lost 3 bases, the J end lost 5 bases, and 8 bases lay between the germline ends.

The J gene is TRBJ1-2, the V gene TRBV27; 8 nucleotides match TRBD1. This CDR3 contains 14 residues. The germline V gene has CDR1 MNHEY and CDR2 SMNVEV (reference sequence). After removal of 6 bases from V and 4 bases from J, the junction contained 7 bases not matched to a gene. The chain's CDR3 is CASRPDRGGYGYTF. In DNA form, the CDR3 reads TGTGCCAGCAGACCCGACAGGGGAGGCTATGGCTACACCTTC.

CDR3 protein: CASTATGVNSPLHF. Here the CDR3 DNA reads TGTGCCAGCACCGCGACAGGGGTAAATTCACCCCTCCACTTT. The V call is TRBV5-4, the J call TRBJ1-6; TRBD1 matches 8 bases. V trimming: 6 bases; J trimming: 7 bases; junction bases outside the gene matches: 6. The CDR3 consists of 14 residues. Looked up from germline, CDR1 is SGHNT and CDR2 is YYREEE (reference sequence).

The chain recombines TRBV25-1 with TRBJ2-1, with 10 nucleotides matching TRBD2. The CDR3 consists of 17 residues. V lost 6 bases and J lost 12; bases outside the gene matches: 20. The germline V gene has CDR1 MGHDK and CDR2 SYGVNS. The CDR3 protein is CASRPQPGLANEGGQFF. The CDR3 DNA reads TGTGCCAGCAGACCTCAACCGGGACTAGCGAACGAGGGGGGGCAGTTCTTC. The entire variable domain, with the rest obtained from reference TRBV25-1 and TRBJ2-1, is as follows: EADIYQTPRYLVIGTGKKITLECSQTMGHDKMYWYQQDPGMELHLIHYSYGVNSTEKGDLSSESTVSRIRTEHFPLTLESARPSHTSQYLCASRPQPGLANEGGQFFGPGTRLTVL.

The chain joins TRBV2 to TRBJ2-2; TRBD1 matches 8 bases. The CDR3 is made up of 15 amino acids. Germline values: CDR1 SNHLY, CDR2 FYNNEI. V shed 6 bases and J 5 bases; nucleotides not matched to a gene: 8. The CDR3: CASRVGQGGTGELFF. The CDR3 coding sequence is TGTGCCAGCAGAGTTGGACAGGGTGGAACCGGGGAGCTGTTTTTT. Combining the CDR3 with reference TRBV2 and TRBJ2-2 gives the whole variable domain EPEVTQTPSHQVTQMGQEVILRCVPISNHLYFYWYRQILGQKVEFLVSFYNNEISEKSEIFDDQFSVERPDGSNFTLKIRSTKLEDSAMYFCASRVGQGGTGELFFGEGSRLTVL.

Comments on this clone: An end of the junction differs from the germline gene, which may be a read error. This CDR3 reads CASSPPTGYGQYF. The CDR3 DNA follows: TGTGCCAGCAGCCCCCCCACGGGGTACGGGCAGTACTTC. The chain combines TRBV6-5 with TRBJ2-7; D perhaps matches TRBD2 (5 bases). CDR1 and CDR2 from the germline V gene are MNHEY and SVGAGI. The length of the CDR3 is 13 residues.